Below, 24 T cell receptor beta chains from the same sample are listed, as sequenced in a study of T cells in localized non-small cell lung cancer. TCRdb's table, derived via immunoSEQ multiplex PCR, lists solely in-frame clones and lacks some. The table includes just under 30,000 clones, around 89% detected once. Here the sequenced sample was peripheral blood, taken before any cancer treatment. Receptors originate from a woman aged 40-70 years with stage I lung adenocarcinoma.

The CDR3 is CASIYTGGDPTEQYF. As DNA, the CDR3 is TGTGCCAGCATATATACGGGGGGGGATCCTACCGAGCAGTACTTC. This sequence joins TRBV6-5 and TRBJ2-7, with 8 nucleotides matching TRBD2. CDR1 and CDR2 from the germline V gene are MNHEY and SVGAGI. This CDR3 is built from 15 residues. Trimming removed 7 bases from V and 6 bases from J; junction bases left unmatched: 14.

This chain joins TRBV9 and TRBJ2-1; D is unresolved. The germline V gene encodes CDR1 SGDLS and CDR2 YYNGEE. V was pared by 0 bases and J by 6 bases, with 16 bases between. The CDR3 runs 16 residues. The CDR3 coding sequence is TGTGCCAGCAGCGTAGAAGTAGCCGGTATCGGCAATGAGCAGTTCTTC. Its protein product is CASSVEVAGIGNEQFF. Based on the CDR3 plus reference TRBV9 and TRBJ2-1, the full variable domain is DSGVTQTPKHLITATGQRVTLRCSPRSGDLSVYWYQQSLDQGLQFLIQYYNGEERAKGNILERFSAQQFPDLHSELNLSSLELGDSALYFCASSVEVAGIGNEQFFGPGTRLTVL.

J is TRBJ2-1 and V is TRBV10-3, with a possible D match to TRBD1 (6 bases). The CDR3 totals 14 residues. The V end was cut by 4 bases, the J end by 2 bases, with 9 bases between. Germline V gene data show CDR1 as ENHRY and CDR2 as SYGVKD. CDR3 amino acids: CAISGGGPYNEQFF. CDR3 in DNA: TGTGCCATCAGTGGAGGGGGACCCTACAATGAGCAGTTCTTC.

The chain recombines TRBV28 with TRBJ2-6; D is tentatively TRBD1 or TRBD2 (6 bases each). The V and J ends lost 4 bases and 2 bases respectively, with 12 bases between them. This CDR3 is built from 16 residues. CDR1 MDHEN and CDR2 SYDVKM come from the germline V gene. The CDR3 sequence: CASSSPRGAGANVLTF. For the CDR3, the DNA is TGTGCCAGCAGTTCCCCTAGGGGGGCTGGGGCCAACGTCCTGACTTTC.

The CDR3 sequence is CASRGQGAPNEQYF. The CDR3 nucleotides read TGCGCCAGCAGAGGACAGGGGGCTCCCAACGAGCAGTACTTC. The V and J genes are TRBV10-2 and TRBJ2-7; 11 bases fit TRBD1. The CDR3 runs to 14 residues. Germline V gene data show CDR1 as WSHSY and CDR2 as SAAADI. V trimming: 6 bases; J trimming: 5 bases; junction bases outside the gene matches: 6.

The chain recombines TRBV5-6 with TRBJ2-7; D may correspond to TRBD1 or TRBD2 (5 bases each). Germline assignment: CDR1 SGHDT and CDR2 YYEEEE. V lost 3 bases, J lost 0 bases, and 13 bases lay in between. This CDR3 contains 15 residues. The CDR3 nucleotides read TGTGCCAGCAGCTCCCTCCCAGGGACCTCCTACGAGCAGTACTTC. It is translated as CASSSLPGTSYEQYF.

The rearrangement links TRBV10-2 to TRBJ1-1, with 10 bases matching TRBD1. CDR1 and CDR2 (germline): WSHSY, SAAADI. The junction had 4 bases not matched to a gene; V was cut back by 8 bases and J by 4 bases. CDR3 size: 13 residues. The CDR3 spells CASSGQGSTEAFF. CDR3 nucleotides: TGCGCCAGCTCGGGACAGGGGAGCACTGAAGCTTTCTTT.

The chain combines TRBV10-3 with TRBJ2-1; TRBD2 might be the D (7 bases). The CDR3 has 14 residues. CDR1 ENHRY and CDR2 SYGVKD come from the germline V gene. V was trimmed by 7 bases and J by 4 bases, leaving 14 bases between them. The CDR3 coding sequence is TGTGCCATCAAGGAGGGGGGGTTTTACAATGAGCAGTTCTTC. Its translation: CAIKEGGFYNEQFF.

The chain has TRBV4-1 and TRBJ2-1, with D tentatively TRBD2 (7 bases). Germline V gene sequence: CDR1 MGHRA, CDR2 YSYEKL. CDR3 length: 17 residues. Trimming left V 3 bases short and J 4 bases short, with 19 bases between. CDR3 in amino acids: CASSHREGGAPYNEQFF. The CDR3 DNA sequence: TGCGCCAGCAGCCACAGAGAGGGGGGGGCCCCTTACAATGAGCAGTTCTTC.

This clone appeared a single time. V and J are TRBV28 and TRBJ1-4, with 7 bases identical to TRBD1. CDR3 length: 15 amino acids. CDR1 MDHEN and CDR2 SYDVKM come from the germline V gene. J was trimmed by 7 bases and V by 2 bases; bases with no gene match: 7. DNA for the CDR3: TGTGCCAGCAGTTTAAACAGGGGAATCGGTGAAAAACTGTTTTTT. The encoded protein is CASSLNRGIGEKLFF.

This clone has a handful of counts. V gene TRBV6-4 combines with J gene TRBJ2-7; 9 nucleotides align to TRBD2. Per the germline V gene, CDR1 is MRHNA and CDR2 is SNTAGT. With 3 bases clipped from V and 0 bases from J, the junction kept 3 bases outside the gene matches. This CDR3 spans 15 amino acids. Here the CDR3 DNA reads TGTGCCAGCAGTGAGGGCGGGGGGGCCTCCTACGAGCAGTACTTC. It codes for CASSEGGGASYEQYF.

V usage is TRBV7-3 and J usage is TRBJ2-5; D remains ambiguous. Germline CDR1 reads SGHTA; CDR2 reads FQGTGA. This CDR3 spans 10 amino acids. V lost 7 bases to trimming and J lost 6 bases, with 6 bases between them. CDR3 in amino acids: CASTEKTQYF. The CDR3, as DNA: TGTGCCAGCACCGAGAAGACCCAGTACTTC.

The chain carries TRBV6-5 and TRBJ2-5; D is perhaps TRBD1 or TRBD2 (5 bases each). The CDR3 runs 15 residues. The germline V and J ends were trimmed by 2 bases and 4 bases, with 14 bases remaining between them. Germline assignment: CDR1 MNHEY and CDR2 SVGAGI. This CDR3 reads CASSYGGQRAETQYF. In DNA, the CDR3 is TGTGCCAGCAGTTACGGGGGTCAGAGGGCAGAGACCCAGTACTTC.

V usage is TRBV5-1 and J usage is TRBJ2-5; D ambiguous. CDR1 SGHRS and CDR2 YFSETQ come from the germline V gene. The CDR3 extends over 14 amino acids. V gave up 2 bases and J gave up 1 base, with 9 bases separating them. The CDR3 region has the DNA TGCGCCAGCAGCTTTAAGGGTTCCCAAGAGACCCAGTACTTC. This sequence encodes CASSFKGSQETQYF.

The genes are TRBV5-1 and TRBJ2-5, with TRBD1 matching 8 bases. The CDR3 totals 14 residues. Germline V gene sequence: CDR1 SGHRS, CDR2 YFSETQ. The ends lost 3 bases at V and 5 bases at J; junction bases unmatched: 6. The chain's CDR3 is CASSYGQGFETQYF. As DNA, the CDR3 is TGCGCCAGCAGCTACGGACAGGGATTCGAGACCCAGTACTTC.

V gene TRBV27 combines with J gene TRBJ1-5; the D is unclear. The CDR3 has 14 residues. The ends were cut back, 0 bases at V and 7 bases at J, with 10 bases in the middle. Germline V gene sequence: CDR1 MNHEY, CDR2 SMNVEV (reference sequence). CDR3 bases: TGTGCCAGCAGTTTATCGGGTGGGGTGCAGCCCCAGCATTTT. It is translated as CASSLSGGVQPQHF.

V gene TRBV6-1 combines with J gene TRBJ2-2; D perhaps matches TRBD2 (5 bases). Trimming pared 10 bases from V and 0 bases from J, leaving 12 bases between. Per germline, CDR1 MNHNS and CDR2 SASEGT. This CDR3 is 14 amino acids long. The chain's CDR3 is CAIIGITNTGELFF. The CDR3 region has the DNA TGTGCCATCATCGGGATCACGAACACCGGGGAGCTGTTTTTT.

CDR3 protein: CASSEAGPNHSTDTQYF. The CDR3 coding sequence is TGTGCCAGCAGTGAAGCGGGGCCGAATCACTCCACAGATACGCAGTATTTT. The V gene is TRBV6-1, the J gene TRBJ2-3; tentatively, D is TRBD1 (5 bases). Germline V gene data show CDR1 as MNHNS and CDR2 as SASEGT. The CDR3 is 17 amino acids. Deletions cut 0 bases from V and 2 bases from J, with 15 bases between.

The chain uses TRBV11-2 and TRBJ2-1, with TRBD1 identical over 7 bases. The CDR3 sequence is 14 residues long. Looked up from germline, CDR1 is SGHAT and CDR2 is FQNNGV. With V trimmed by 6 bases and J by 10 bases, 12 bases remained unmatched. CDR3 sequence reads: CASRLRRDSEEQFF. DNA for the CDR3: TGTGCCAGCAGATTACGCCGGGACAGCGAAGAGCAGTTCTTC.

The chain links TRBV30 to TRBJ1-5; no clear D gene. The CDR3 is made up of 13 amino acids. Germline CDR1 and CDR2: GTSNPN and SVGIG (reference sequence). V lost 1 base and J 6 bases, leaving 10 bases between the germline ends. The CDR3: CAWSATSRQPQHF. The CDR3 coding sequence is TGTGCCTGGAGTGCCACCAGCCGTCAGCCCCAGCATTTT.

The gene calls are TRBV5-4 and TRBJ2-5; 12 nucleotides line up with TRBD2. The DNA end lines up better with TRBJ2-7; the J call may be wrong. The germline V gene has CDR1 SGHNT and CDR2 YYREEE (reference sequence). The CDR3 contains 18 residues. The CDR3 DNA reads as TGTGCCAGCAGCCAAGATCCTAGCGGGAGGGCCATATTTTACGAGCAGTACTTC. It yields the protein CASSQDPSGRAIFYEQYF.

V and J are TRBV9 and TRBJ1-1, with D perhaps TRBD1 (5 bases). The CDR3 totals 14 residues. With 4 bases removed from V and 3 bases from J, the gap between germline ends came to 13 bases. Per the germline V gene, CDR1 is SGDLS and CDR2 is YYNGEE. The CDR3 DNA reads TGTGCCAGCAGCCCTAGAGGGACGGACACTGAAGCTTTCTTT. Translation: CASSPRGTDTEAFF.

The chain employs TRBV25-1 and TRBJ1-2; D unresolved. The V end was cut by 1 base, the J end by 5 bases, with 14 bases between. Germline V CDR1 and CDR2: MGHDK, SYGVNS. CDR3 length equals 15 residues. The CDR3 here is CASSESGVNAYGYTF. For the CDR3, the DNA is TGTGCCAGCAGTGAATCCGGAGTCAACGCATATGGCTACACCTTC.

This chain links TRBV11-2 with TRBJ2-7; no clear D gene. V shed 3 bases and J shed 2 bases, with 8 bases lying between them. Germline V CDR1 and CDR2: SGHAT, FQNNGV. The CDR3 sequence is 13 residues long. The CDR3 reads CASSFNSPYEQYF. The CDR3 DNA follows: TGTGCCAGCAGCTTTAATTCCCCCTACGAGCAGTACTTC. The variable domain in full, completed from reference TRBV11-2 and TRBJ2-7, reads EAGVAQSPRYKIIEKRQSVAFWCNPISGHATLYWYQQILGQGPKLLIQFQNNGVVDDSQLPKDRFSAERLKGVDSTLKIQPAKLEDSAVYLCASSFNSPYEQYFGPGTRLTVT.